This T cell receptor beta chain was found in a study of T cell responses to AZD1222 COVID-19 vaccine. Findings of the study overall: Increased Spike-specific TCR breadth and depth were observed after two AZD1222 doses. Reports indicate that nearly half of spike-specific TCRs are directed at unmutated variant regions. There were vaccine-associated CD4 TCRs across spike, dominant at 160-218 and 743-854.

Sequencing was performed with immunoSEQ multiplex PCR; in TCRdb, only in-frame clones are kept and a portion is missing. The sample lists 120,000 to 150,000 clones, approximately 91% occurring once. This clone was detected only once. What it binds is not known. There are 15 residues in the CDR3. Looked up from germline, CDR1 is GTSNPN and CDR2 is SVGIG (reference sequence). After removal of 4 bases from V and 4 bases from J, the junction contained 5 bases not matched to a gene. Investigators merged groups given second doses at roughly 4 or roughly 12 weeks. The chain combines TRBV30 with TRBJ1-6, with TRBD1 matching 9 bases. The sample was peripheral blood, taken 28 days after the second AZD1222 dose. This TCR derives from an adult who received the AZD1222 COVID-19 vaccine. The CDR3 here is CAWMIGTGYNSPLHF. The DNA of the CDR3 is TGTGCCTGGATGATCGGGACAGGGTATAATTCACCCCTCCACTTT.